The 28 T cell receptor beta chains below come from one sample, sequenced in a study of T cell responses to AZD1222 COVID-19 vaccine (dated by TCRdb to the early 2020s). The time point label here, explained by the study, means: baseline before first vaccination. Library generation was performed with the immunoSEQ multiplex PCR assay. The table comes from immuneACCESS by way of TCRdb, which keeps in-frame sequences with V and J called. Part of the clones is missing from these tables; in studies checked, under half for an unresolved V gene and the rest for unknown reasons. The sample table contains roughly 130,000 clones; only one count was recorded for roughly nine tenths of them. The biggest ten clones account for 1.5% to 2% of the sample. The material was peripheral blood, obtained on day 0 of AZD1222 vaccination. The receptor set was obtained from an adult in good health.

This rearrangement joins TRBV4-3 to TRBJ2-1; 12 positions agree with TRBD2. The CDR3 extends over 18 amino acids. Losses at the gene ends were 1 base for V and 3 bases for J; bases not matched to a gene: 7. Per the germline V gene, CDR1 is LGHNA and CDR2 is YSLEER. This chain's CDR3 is CASSQGLAGGPRYNEQFF. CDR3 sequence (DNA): TGCGCCAGCAGCCAAGGGCTAGCGGGAGGGCCCCGCTACAATGAGCAGTTCTTC.

The CDR3, as DNA: TGTGCCAGCAGCTTACGCGGGAGGGCTGGAGATACGCAGTATTTT. Residues: CASSLRGRAGDTQYF. J is TRBJ2-3 and V is TRBV7-2, with 9 nucleotides matching TRBD2. The germline gives CDR1 SGHTA, CDR2 FQGNSA. With V trimmed by 2 bases and J by 5 bases, 5 bases remained unmatched. The CDR3 extends over 15 amino acids.

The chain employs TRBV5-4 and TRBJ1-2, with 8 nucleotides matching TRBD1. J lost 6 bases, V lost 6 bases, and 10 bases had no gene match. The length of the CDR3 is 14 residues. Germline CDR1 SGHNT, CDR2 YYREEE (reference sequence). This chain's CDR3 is CASTRQGALNGYTF. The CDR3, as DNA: TGTGCCAGCACCCGCCAGGGGGCGCTTAATGGCTACACCTTC. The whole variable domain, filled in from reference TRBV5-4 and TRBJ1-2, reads ETGVTQSPTHLIKTRGQQVTLRCSSQSGHNTVSWYQQALGQGPQFIFQYYREEENGRGNFPPRFSGLQFPNYSSELNVNALELDDSALYLCASTRQGALNGYTFGSGTRLTVV.

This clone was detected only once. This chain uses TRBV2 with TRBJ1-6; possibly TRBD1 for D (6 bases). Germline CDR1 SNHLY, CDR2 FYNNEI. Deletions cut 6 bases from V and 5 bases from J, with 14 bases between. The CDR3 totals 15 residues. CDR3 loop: CASRARQVNNSPLHF. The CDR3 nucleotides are TGTGCCAGCAGGGCTAGACAGGTTAATAATTCACCCCTCCACTTT.

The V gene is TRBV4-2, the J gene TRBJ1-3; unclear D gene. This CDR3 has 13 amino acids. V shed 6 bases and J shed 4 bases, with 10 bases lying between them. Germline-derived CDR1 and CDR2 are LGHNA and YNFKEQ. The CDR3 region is CASRLMGGNTIYF. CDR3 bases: TGTGCCAGCAGATTGATGGGCGGAAACACCATATATTTT.

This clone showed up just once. The chain's CDR3 is CASSFQETQYF. The CDR3 DNA sequence: TGTGCCAGCAGCTTCCAAGAGACCCAGTACTTC. The rearrangement links TRBV7-2 to TRBJ2-5; D is unclear. CDR3 size: 11 residues. CDR1 is SGHTA and CDR2 is FQGNSA in the germline V gene. V lost 3 bases and J lost 1, with 0 bases in between.

The CDR3 sequence: CASSEVLGNTIYF. The CDR3 nucleotides read TGTGCCAGCAGTGAAGTATTAGGAAACACCATATATTTT. J is TRBJ1-3 and V is TRBV6-1; D gene ambiguous. V was pared by 1 base and J by 4 bases, with 5 bases between. This CDR3 has 13 residues. In germline, CDR1 is MNHNS, CDR2 SASEGT.

DNA for the CDR3: TGTGCCAGCAGTCCGGGACAGGGGCAGGGGCAGTACTTC. As protein: CASSPGQGQGQYF. The chain carries TRBV6-4 and TRBJ2-7; 10 bases match TRBD1. Germline lookup yields CDR1 MRHNA and CDR2 SNTAGT. The CDR3 consists of 13 residues. The trim removed 5 bases at V and 9 bases at J, leaving 7 bases unmatched.

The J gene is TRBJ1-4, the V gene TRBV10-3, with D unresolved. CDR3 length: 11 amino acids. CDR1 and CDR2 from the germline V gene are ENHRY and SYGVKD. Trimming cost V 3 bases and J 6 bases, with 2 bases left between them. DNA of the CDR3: TGTGCCATCAGTGAAGATGAAAAACTGTTTTTT. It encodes CAISEDEKLFF.

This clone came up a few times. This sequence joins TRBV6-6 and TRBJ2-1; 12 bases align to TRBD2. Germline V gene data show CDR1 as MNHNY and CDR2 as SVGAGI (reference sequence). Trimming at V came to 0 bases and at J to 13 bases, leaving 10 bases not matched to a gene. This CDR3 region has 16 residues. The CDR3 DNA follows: TGTGCCAGCAGTTACTCGACTCTAGCGGGAGGGCCGTTACAGTTCTTC. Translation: CASSYSTLAGGPLQFF.

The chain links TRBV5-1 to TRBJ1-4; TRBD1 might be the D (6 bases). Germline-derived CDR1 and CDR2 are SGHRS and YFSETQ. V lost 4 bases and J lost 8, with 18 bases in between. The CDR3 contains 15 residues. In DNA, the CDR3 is TGCGCCAGCAGCACGACTACAGGGATAAGCGAAAAACTGTTTTTT. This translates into CASSTTTGISEKLFF.

This CDR3 is CASSPRDRVLEQYF. CDR3 in DNA: TGTGCCAGCTCACCACGGGACAGGGTGCTCGAGCAGTACTTC. This sequence joins TRBV18 and TRBJ2-7, with 9 nucleotides matching TRBD1. The V gene end was trimmed by 1 base and the J gene end by 6 bases; junction bases not matched to a gene: 4. Germline CDR1 and CDR2: KGHSH and LQKENI. This CDR3 region has 14 residues.

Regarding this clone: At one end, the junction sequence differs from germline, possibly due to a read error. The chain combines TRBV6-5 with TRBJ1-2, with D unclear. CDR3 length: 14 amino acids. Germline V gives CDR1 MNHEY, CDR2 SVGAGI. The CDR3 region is CASTYQLVDYGYTF. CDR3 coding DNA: TGTGCCAGCACTTACCAATTGGTCGACTATGGCTACACCTTC.

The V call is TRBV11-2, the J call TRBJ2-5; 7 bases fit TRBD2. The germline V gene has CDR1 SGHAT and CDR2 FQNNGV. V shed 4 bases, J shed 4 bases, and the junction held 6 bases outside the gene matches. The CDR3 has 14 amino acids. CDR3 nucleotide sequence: TGTGCCAGCAGCTCCACGGGGGGAGGAGAGACCCAGTACTTC. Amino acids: CASSSTGGGETQYF.

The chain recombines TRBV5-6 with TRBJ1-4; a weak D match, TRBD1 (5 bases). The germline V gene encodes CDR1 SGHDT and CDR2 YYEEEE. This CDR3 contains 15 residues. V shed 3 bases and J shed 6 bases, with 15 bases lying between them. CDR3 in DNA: TGTGCCAGCAGCTCGCAGGCCGCGGGGGATGAAAAACTGTTTTTT. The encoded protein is CASSSQAAGDEKLFF.

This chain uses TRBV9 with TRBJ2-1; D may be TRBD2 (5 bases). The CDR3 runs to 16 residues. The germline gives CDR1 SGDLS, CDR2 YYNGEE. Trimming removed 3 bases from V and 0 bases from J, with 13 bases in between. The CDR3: CASSAFVGSSYNEQFF. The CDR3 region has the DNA TGTGCCAGCAGCGCCTTTGTGGGGAGCTCCTACAATGAGCAGTTCTTC.

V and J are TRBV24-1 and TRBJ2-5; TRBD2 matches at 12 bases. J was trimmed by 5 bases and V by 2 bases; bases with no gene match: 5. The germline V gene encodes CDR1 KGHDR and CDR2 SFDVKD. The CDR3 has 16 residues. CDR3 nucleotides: TGTGCCACCAGTGATTGGACACTAGCGGGAGGCGAGACCCAGTACTTC. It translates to CATSDWTLAGGETQYF.

The CDR3 region is CASSYLGKLFF. CDR3 bases: TGTGCCAGCAGTTACCTGGGAAAACTGTTTTTT. The chain links TRBV6-2 or TRBV6-3 to TRBJ1-4; D remains ambiguous. The V and J ends lost 2 bases and 10 bases respectively, with 5 bases between them. CDR3 size: 11 residues. The germline V gene encodes CDR1 MNHEY and CDR2 SVGEGT.

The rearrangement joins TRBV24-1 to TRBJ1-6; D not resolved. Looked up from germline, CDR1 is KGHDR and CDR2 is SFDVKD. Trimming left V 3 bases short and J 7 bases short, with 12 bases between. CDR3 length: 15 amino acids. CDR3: CATSDGPPANSPLHF. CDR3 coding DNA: TGTGCCACCAGTGATGGGCCACCAGCAAATTCACCCCTCCACTTT.

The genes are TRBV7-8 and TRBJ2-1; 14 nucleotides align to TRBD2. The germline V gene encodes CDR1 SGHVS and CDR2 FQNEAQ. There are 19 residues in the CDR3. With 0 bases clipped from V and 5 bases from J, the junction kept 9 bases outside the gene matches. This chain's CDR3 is CASSLALGLAGVGHNEQFF. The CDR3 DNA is TGTGCCAGCAGCTTAGCGCTGGGACTAGCGGGGGTGGGCCACAATGAGCAGTTCTTC.

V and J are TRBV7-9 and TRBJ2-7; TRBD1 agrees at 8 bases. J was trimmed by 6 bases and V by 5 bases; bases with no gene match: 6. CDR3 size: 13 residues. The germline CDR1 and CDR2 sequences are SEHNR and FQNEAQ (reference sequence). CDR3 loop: CASSRGQGGEQYV. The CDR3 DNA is TGTGCCAGCAGCAGAGGACAGGGTGGCGAGCAGTACGTC.

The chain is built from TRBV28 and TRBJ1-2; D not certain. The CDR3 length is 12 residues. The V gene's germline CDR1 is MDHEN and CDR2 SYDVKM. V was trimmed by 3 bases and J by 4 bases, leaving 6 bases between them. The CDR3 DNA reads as TGTGCCAGCAGTTTTGTTGGCTATGGCTACACCTTC. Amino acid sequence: CASSFVGYGYTF.

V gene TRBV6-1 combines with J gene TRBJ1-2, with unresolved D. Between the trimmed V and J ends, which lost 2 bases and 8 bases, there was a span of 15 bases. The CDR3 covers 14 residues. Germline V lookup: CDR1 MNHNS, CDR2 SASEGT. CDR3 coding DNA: TGTGCCAGCAGTGAAACCACCCTAGATTGGGGCTACACCTTC. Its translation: CASSETTLDWGYTF.

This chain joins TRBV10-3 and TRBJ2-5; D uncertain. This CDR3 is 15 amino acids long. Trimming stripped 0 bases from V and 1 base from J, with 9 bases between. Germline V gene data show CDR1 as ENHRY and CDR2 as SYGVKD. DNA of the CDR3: TGTGCCATCAGTGAGTCGATCGTCAGCCAAGAGACCCAGTACTTC. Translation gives CAISESIVSQETQYF.

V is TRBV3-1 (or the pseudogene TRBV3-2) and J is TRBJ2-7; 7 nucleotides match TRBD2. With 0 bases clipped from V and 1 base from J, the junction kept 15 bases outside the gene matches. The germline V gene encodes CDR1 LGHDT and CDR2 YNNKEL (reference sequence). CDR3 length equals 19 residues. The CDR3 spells CASSQDAWAGDASSYEQYV. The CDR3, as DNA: TGTGCCAGCAGCCAAGACGCGTGGGCGGGAGATGCCTCTTCCTACGAGCAGTACGTC.

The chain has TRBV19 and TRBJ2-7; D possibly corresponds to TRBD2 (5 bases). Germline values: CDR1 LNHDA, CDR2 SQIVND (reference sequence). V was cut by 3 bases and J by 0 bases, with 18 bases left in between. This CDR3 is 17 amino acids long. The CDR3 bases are TGTGCCAGTAGTATCGAGACGGGGAGCCCCCTCTCCTACGAGCAGTACGTC. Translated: CASSIETGSPLSYEQYV.

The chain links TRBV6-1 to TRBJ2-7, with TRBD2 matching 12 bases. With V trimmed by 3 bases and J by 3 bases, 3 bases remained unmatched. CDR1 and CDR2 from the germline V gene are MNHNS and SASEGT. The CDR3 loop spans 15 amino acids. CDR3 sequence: CASSETSGSRYEQYV. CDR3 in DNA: TGTGCCAGCAGTGAGACTAGCGGGAGTCGCTACGAGCAGTACGTC.

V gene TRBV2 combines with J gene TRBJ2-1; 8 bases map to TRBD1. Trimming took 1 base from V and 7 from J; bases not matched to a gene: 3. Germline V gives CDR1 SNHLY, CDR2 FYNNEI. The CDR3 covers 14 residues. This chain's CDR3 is CASSEGTGFNEQFF. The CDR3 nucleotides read TGTGCCAGCAGTGAAGGGACAGGGTTTAATGAGCAGTTCTTC.